Below are 16 T cell receptor beta chains sequenced from a single sample in a study of blood T cell repertoires in COVID-19 (dated by TCRdb to the early 2020s). The library was made by the immunoSEQ multiplex PCR assay. The table was pulled from immuneACCESS by TCRdb, which kept in-frame rearrangements only. Such tables lose some clones; where checked, under half of the loss comes from unresolved V genes, and the rest has no known cause. The sample contains approximately 140,000 clones, roughly 85% of them found a single time. The ten largest account for 6.5% to 9.5% of the sample. The specimen was peripheral blood. The receptors come from an older woman with COVID-19, enrolled during active disease.

The chain has TRBV5-5 and TRBJ1-2; 8 positions agree with TRBD1. Germline CDR1 and CDR2: SGHKS and YYEKEE (reference sequence). J lost 7 bases, V lost 3 bases, and 5 bases had no gene match. This CDR3 comprises 13 residues. The CDR3 sequence is CASSSDRGFGYTF. The DNA of the CDR3 is TGTGCCAGCAGCTCCGACAGGGGATTTGGCTACACCTTC. The whole variable domain, remainder taken from reference TRBV5-5 and TRBJ1-2, is DAGVTQSPTHLIKTRGQQVTLRCSPISGHKSVSWYQQVLGQGPQFIFQYYEKEERGRGNFPDRFSARQFPNYSSELNVNALLLGDSALYLCASSSDRGFGYTFGSGTRLTVV.

The J gene is TRBJ2-1, the V gene TRBV5-1; 11 nucleotides align to TRBD2. Trimming cost V 3 bases and J 2 bases; bases outside gene matches: 7. In germline, CDR1 is SGHRS, CDR2 YFSETQ. The CDR3 runs 17 residues. The CDR3 DNA sequence: TGCGCCAGCAGCTCAAAACTAGCGGGGGTTCCCTACAATGAGCAGTTCTTC. Translated, it gives CASSSKLAGVPYNEQFF.

The chain combines TRBV25-1 with TRBJ1-2; D perhaps matches TRBD1 (5 bases). This CDR3 is built from 14 residues. V lost 2 bases and J 4 bases, leaving 11 bases between the germline ends. The germline gives CDR1 MGHDK, CDR2 SYGVNS. The CDR3 reads CASSEAGWAYGYTF. The CDR3 DNA is TGTGCCAGCAGTGAAGCAGGGTGGGCCTATGGCTACACCTTC.

V is TRBV12-3 or TRBV12-4 and J is TRBJ2-7; 8 positions agree with TRBD1. V was clipped by 8 bases and J by 2 bases; unmatched bases: 2. CDR3 length: 12 amino acids. CDR3 DNA sequence: TGTGCCAGCGGACAGGGTACCTACGAGCAGTACTTC. Translating gives CASGQGTYEQYF.

V gene TRBV6-5 combines with J gene TRBJ1-4; D remains unclear. The germline V and J ends were trimmed by 0 bases and 8 bases, with 10 bases remaining between them. Germline V CDR1 and CDR2: MNHEY, SVGAGI. The CDR3 runs to 14 residues. The CDR3 DNA is TGTGCCAGCAGTTACTCGAATGGAGTCGAAAAACTGTTTTTT. Protein sequence: CASSYSNGVEKLFF.

V is TRBV5-1 and J is TRBJ1-1; 9 nucleotides agree with TRBD1. Germline assignment: CDR1 SGHRS and CDR2 YFSETQ. J lost 5 bases, V lost 5 bases, and 13 bases had no gene match. There are 16 residues in the CDR3. This CDR3 is CASRTKQGASETEAFF. The CDR3 nucleotides are TGCGCCAGCAGAACAAAACAGGGGGCGTCGGAGACTGAAGCTTTCTTT.

The gene calls are TRBV7-9 and TRBJ1-2; D ambiguous. Germline CDR1 and CDR2: SEHNR and FQNEAQ (reference sequence). Trimming took 7 bases from V and 4 from J, leaving 19 bases between them. There are 15 residues in the CDR3. CDR3 nucleotide sequence: TGTGCCAGCAACGAGGTAGGCCGTCGCTCCTATGGCTACACCTTC. It specifies CASNEVGRRSYGYTF. Complete variable domain (other parts from reference TRBV7-9 and TRBJ1-2): DTGVSQNPRHKITKRGQNVTFRCDPISEHNRLYWYRQTLGQGPEFLTYFQNEAQLEKSRLLSDRFSAERPKGSFSTLEIQRTEQGDSAMYLCASNEVGRRSYGYTFGSGTRLTVV.

The chain links TRBV5-1 to TRBJ2-7; 8 bases match TRBD1. Per germline, CDR1 SGHRS and CDR2 YFSETQ. The CDR3 consists of 12 residues. The junction had 3 bases not matched to a gene; V was cut back by 4 bases and J by 6 bases. The CDR3 protein is CASSGTGAEQYF. CDR3 coding DNA: TGCGCCAGCAGCGGGACAGGAGCCGAGCAGTACTTC.

This clone occurred a few times. J is TRBJ1-5 and V is TRBV7-9, with D perhaps matching TRBD1 (6 bases). Between the trimmed V and J ends, which lost 7 bases and 4 bases, there was a span of 8 bases. Germline lookup yields CDR1 SEHNR and CDR2 FQNEAQ (reference sequence). CDR3 length: 12 residues. The CDR3 region is CASTTGNQPQHF. The CDR3 DNA reads as TGTGCCAGCACCACAGGGAATCAGCCCCAGCATTTT.

This clone was recorded once. The CDR3: CASSLAVAGSDGEQFF. CDR3 DNA sequence: TGCGCCAGCAGCTTGGCGGTAGCGGGGAGTGATGGGGAGCAGTTCTTC. The chain uses TRBV5-1 and TRBJ2-1; 8 bases are shared with TRBD2. This CDR3 is 16 amino acids long. The junction had 12 bases not matched to a gene; V was cut back by 0 bases and J by 10 bases. Looked up from germline, CDR1 is SGHRS and CDR2 is YFSETQ.

The rearrangement uses TRBV19 and TRBJ1-2; D possibly corresponds to TRBD1 (6 bases). Trimming took 2 bases from V and 4 from J, leaving 8 bases between them. This CDR3 comprises 13 residues. Germline loops: CDR1 LNHDA, CDR2 SQIVND (reference sequence). The CDR3 sequence is CASSITGIYGYTF. The CDR3 bases are TGTGCCAGTAGTATAACAGGGATCTATGGCTACACCTTC.

The chain links TRBV10-3 to TRBJ2-7, with D tentatively TRBD2 (6 bases). Germline V gives CDR1 ENHRY, CDR2 SYGVKD. The CDR3 loop spans 15 amino acids. V shed 2 bases and J shed 9 bases, with 20 bases lying between them. The CDR3, as DNA: TGTGCCATCAGTGAGCTGGGGGACTCTCCTCACGGGCAGTACTTC. Amino acids: CAISELGDSPHGQYF.

This clone was observed a single time. This chain joins TRBV29-1 and TRBJ1-3; TRBD1 agrees at 10 bases. V was clipped by 4 bases and J by 2 bases; unmatched bases: 2. CDR1 and CDR2 (germline): SQVTM, ANQGSEA. The CDR3 spans 14 residues. CDR3: CSVADRGTGNTIYF. The CDR3 region has the DNA TGCAGCGTTGCGGACAGGGGGACTGGAAACACCATATATTTT.

The V call is TRBV7-6, the J call TRBJ1-1; no firm D call. The CDR3 loop spans 13 amino acids. Trimming shortened V by 6 bases and J by 5 bases, and 13 bases separated the two germline ends. From germline, CDR1 is SGHVS and CDR2 FNYEAQ. The CDR3 DNA reads as TGTGCCAGCAGTACAAGTACAGAAACTGAAGCTTTCTTT. It is translated as CASSTSTETEAFF. The entire variable domain, with the rest obtained from reference TRBV7-6 and TRBJ1-1, is as follows: GAGVSQSPRYKVTKRGQDVALRCDPISGHVSLYWYRQALGQGPEFLTYFNYEAQQDKSGLPNDRFSAERPEGSISTLTIQRTEQRDSAMYRCASSTSTETEAFFGQGTRLTVV.

This rearrangement joins TRBV5-1 to TRBJ1-4, with D perhaps matching TRBD1 (5 bases). Per the germline V gene, CDR1 is SGHRS and CDR2 is YFSETQ. V shed 0 bases and J shed 10 bases, with 13 bases lying between them. This CDR3 spans 14 amino acids. The CDR3 DNA is TGCGCCAGCAGCTTGGGGACGGGGGATGTAAAACTGTTTTTT. Translating it yields CASSLGTGDVKLFF.

V usage is TRBV6-5 and J usage is TRBJ1-2; possible D gene TRBD1, 5 bases. The length of the CDR3 is 15 residues. Germline CDR1 is MNHEY and CDR2 is SVGAGI. The V end was cut by 2 bases, the J end by 4 bases, with 14 bases between. The CDR3 sequence: CASSYRGEGAYGYTF. For the CDR3, the DNA is TGTGCCAGCAGTTACAGAGGGGAGGGAGCCTATGGCTACACCTTC.